The rows below give T cell receptor beta chains drawn from one sample of a study of blood T cell repertoires in COVID-19. Profiled with immunoSEQ multiplex PCR; TCRdb holds only in-frame clones, not every one. The data show hundreds of thousands of clones, 90% seen once. The sequencing input was PBMCs or T cells enriched from blood (not recorded which). The receptors come from a man aged 55-75 years who had recovered from COVID-19. CDR3s leave out the opening cysteine and the closing phenylalanine or tryptophan. The order of the fields is clone size, V gene, J gene, CDR3 protein. Where a row states a size, it is once, few, many or the class of an expanded clone; other rows omit it.

>-|TRBV15|TRBJ2-7
ATSRGPAREKYEQY
>-|TRBV4-3|TRBJ2-3
ASSLTLGTSGLTDTQY
>few|TRBV7-2|TRBJ2-1
ASSLGQWVNEQF
>once|TRBV5-6|TRBJ1-1
ASSPGQGVGTEAF
>-|TRBV7-2|TRBJ2-5
ASSPRQGETQY
>-|TRBV4-1|TRBJ2-1
ASSQADNSYNEQF
>-|TRBV18|TRBJ1-5
ASSDRGISNQPQH
>-|TRBV5-1|TRBJ1-4
ASSLEDSRLGEKLF
>-|TRBV7-9|TRBJ2-3
ASSPSSATDTQY
>few|TRBV5-1|TRBJ2-7
ASRGSGSTGEQY
>-|TRBV30|TRBJ2-1
AWSGLVPYEQF
>-|TRBV29-1|TRBJ1-2
SARTGGDYGYT
>few|TRBV30|TRBJ1-3
AWSAGTLGGNTIY
>once|TRBV7-9|TRBJ1-2
ASSRGPAVPYGYT
>-|TRBV9|TRBJ2-1
ASSVGVAGVNNEQF
>once|TRBV24-1|TRBJ1-1
ATSDPLRGAF
>-|TRBV24-1|TRBJ2-1
ATSGVGLAGGQTYNEQF
>-|TRBV12-3/TRBV12-4|TRBJ1-2
ASSRGYDGYT
>-|TRBV6-5|TRBJ2-5
ASTTGSWETQY
>-|TRBV4-3|TRBJ1-4
ASSQTGSSKLF
>few|TRBV27|TRBJ1-2
AAGQGGYGYT
>-|TRBV5-1|TRBJ1-1
ASSLGTGVMNTEAF
>-|TRBV4-1|TRBJ2-7
ASSQQGTGGFNEQY
>-|TRBV18|TRBJ1-2
ASSPGTGAGYT
>-|TRBV5-5|TRBJ1-5
ASSLAGSQPQH
>-|TRBV5-1|TRBJ2-2
ATKTRDRGNYTGELF
>-|TRBV7-2|TRBJ1-3
ASSSGQVYSGNTIY